The source of this T cell receptor (beta chain) is a study of blood T cell repertoires in COVID-19 (dated by TCRdb to 2020 to 2022). Regarding the study in general: The collaborator samples originated in the United States, Italy and Spain and spanned the acute and convalescent phases of COVID-19. The prospective study material was composed of cDNA or gDNA derived from T cells, B-cell-depleted T cells, or PBMCs. The dataset comprised deeply sampled blood TCRbeta repertoires from subjects exposed to, actively infected with, or recovered from COVID-19. The repertoires were released in a freely available public database meant as a resource for research on the immune response to SARS-CoV-2. Samples were obtained from the ongoing ImmuneRACE study (first 160 participants) and from 1,000 to 1,500 subjects provided by 6 global collaborators. The sample metadata nearly always contained a de-identified subject ID, COVID-19 status, age in years and sex. Where HLA class I and class II types were available, the types were taken from metadata supplied by the sample provider, not from assay-based typing.

A few counts support this clone. This receptor's antigen is unknown. No base qualities exist here, and no much larger clone lies one base off it. Paper-wide results and their limitations: How much clinical and demographic metadata was included differed by source and by participant, and the metadata was provided uncurated.

The germline V gene encodes CDR1 SQVTM and CDR2 ANQGSEA. The CDR3 holds 13 amino acids from the cysteine to the phenylalanine. Only CDR3 DNA remains: 39 bases, in frame from the first base. V sheds 5 bases and J sheds 0 bases, leaving 8 bases between their ends. TCRbeta CDR3 regions were amplified from genomic DNA using the immunoSEQ Assay, a bias-controlled multiplex PCR. The source study handled its data this way. Within the assay, amplification of reference gene primers was used to estimate how many nucleated cells each sample contained. To quantify the absolute abundance of each unique TCRbeta CDR3 rearrangement, sequence reads were collapsed and filtered. Productive Simpson clonality was computed per sample as the square root of Simpson's diversity index over productive rearrangements. This immuneACCESS table, as held by TCRdb, lists in-frame sequences with V and J called but not all clones. Of the missing ones, under half trace to an unresolved V gene in checked studies; the others have no known cause. That table gives V, J and clone size, and the DNA gave D and trimming. The table for this sample lists around 120,000 clones; about 85% of them were counted only once. The ten biggest clones cover approximately 2% of the sample.

Each collaborating institution followed its own protocols to collect whole blood in K2EDTA tubes. Collaborator samples were shipped for TCRbeta analysis as frozen whole blood, isolated PBMCs, or DNA extracted from either sample type. Sequenced input: peripheral blood. This clonotype was obtained from a man aged 70 or older with acute or convalescent COVID-19. The chain joins TRBV29-1 to TRBJ1-3; no D gene call is confident. The sequence in DNA is TGCAGCGTTCAAACGGTCTCTGGAAACACCATATATTTT. Its coded protein is CSVQTVSGNTIYF.